Included here is one TCR beta chain sequence, with context. The germline V gene has CDR1 SNHLY and CDR2 FYNNEI. The CDR3 totals 13 residues. The germline V and J ends were trimmed by 10 bases and 1 base, with 11 bases remaining between them. Only in-frame clones appear in the TCRdb table, and some are missing; sequencing was by immunoSEQ multiplex PCR. The sample has tens of thousands of clones; about 80% are singletons. The sample belongs to a study of monozygotic twins with cystic fibrosis. The V gene is TRBV2, the J gene TRBJ1-3; D is unclear. Material: blood. This clonotype was obtained from a girl aged 2-10 years with cystic fibrosis. The CDR3 sequence is CAIQSRSGNTIYF. The CDR3 DNA is TGTGCCATCCAAAGCCGGTCTGGAAACACCATATATTTT.